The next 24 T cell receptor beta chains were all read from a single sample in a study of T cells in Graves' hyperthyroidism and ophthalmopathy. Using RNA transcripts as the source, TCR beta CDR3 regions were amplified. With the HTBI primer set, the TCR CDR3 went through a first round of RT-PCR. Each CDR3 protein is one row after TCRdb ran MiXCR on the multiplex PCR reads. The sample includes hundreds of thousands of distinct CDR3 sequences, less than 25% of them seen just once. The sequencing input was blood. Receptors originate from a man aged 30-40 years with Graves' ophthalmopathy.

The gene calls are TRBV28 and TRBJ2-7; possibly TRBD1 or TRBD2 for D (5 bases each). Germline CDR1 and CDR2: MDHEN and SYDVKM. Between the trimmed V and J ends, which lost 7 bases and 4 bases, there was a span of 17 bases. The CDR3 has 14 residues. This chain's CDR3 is CASTGTQKRYEQYF. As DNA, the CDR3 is TGTGCCAGCACCGGGACCCAAAAAAGATACGAGCAGTACTTC. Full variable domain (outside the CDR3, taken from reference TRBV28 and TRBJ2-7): DVKVTQSSRYLVKRTGEKVFLECVQDMDHENMFWYRQDPGLGLRLIYFSYDVKMKEKGDIPEGYSVSREKKERFSLILESASTNQTSMYLCASTGTQKRYEQYFGPGTRLTVT.

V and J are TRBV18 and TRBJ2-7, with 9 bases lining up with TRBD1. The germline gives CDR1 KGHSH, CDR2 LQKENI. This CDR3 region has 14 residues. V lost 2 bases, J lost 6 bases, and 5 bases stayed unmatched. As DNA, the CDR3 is TGTGCCAGCTCACCATGGGGACAGGGCTTCGAGCAGTACTTC. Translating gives CASSPWGQGFEQYF.

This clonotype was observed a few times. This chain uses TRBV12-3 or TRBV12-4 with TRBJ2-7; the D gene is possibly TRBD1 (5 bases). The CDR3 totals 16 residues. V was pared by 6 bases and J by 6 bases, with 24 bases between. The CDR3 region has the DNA TGTGCCAGCAGCCCAACTACAGGAATTTGGTGGACCGAGCAGTACTTC. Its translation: CASSPTTGIWWTEQYF.

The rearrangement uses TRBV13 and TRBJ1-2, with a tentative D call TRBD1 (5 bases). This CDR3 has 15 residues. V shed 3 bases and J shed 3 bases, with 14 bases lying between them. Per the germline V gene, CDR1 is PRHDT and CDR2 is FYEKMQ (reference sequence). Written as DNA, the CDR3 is TGTGCCAGCAGCTTTGGCCTTGGGGGAGACTATGGCTACACCTTC. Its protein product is CASSFGLGGDYGYTF. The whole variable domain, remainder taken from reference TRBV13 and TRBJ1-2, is AAGVIQSPRHLIKEKRETATLKCYPIPRHDTVYWYQQGPGQDPQFLISFYEKMQSDKGSIPDRFSAQQFSDYHSELNMSSLELGDSALYFCASSFGLGGDYGYTFGSGTRLTVV.

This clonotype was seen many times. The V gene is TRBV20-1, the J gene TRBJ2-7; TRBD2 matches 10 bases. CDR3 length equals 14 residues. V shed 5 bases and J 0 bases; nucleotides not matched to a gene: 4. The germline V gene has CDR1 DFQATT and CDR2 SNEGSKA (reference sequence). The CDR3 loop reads CSAASGSGSYEQYF. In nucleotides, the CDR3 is TGCAGTGCTGCTAGCGGGAGTGGCTCCTACGAGCAGTACTTC.

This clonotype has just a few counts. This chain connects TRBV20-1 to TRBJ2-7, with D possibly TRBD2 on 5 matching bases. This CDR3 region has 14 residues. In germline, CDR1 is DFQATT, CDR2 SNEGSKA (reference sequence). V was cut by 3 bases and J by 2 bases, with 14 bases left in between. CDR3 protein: CSASGSGFPYEQYF. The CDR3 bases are TGCAGTGCTAGTGGCTCGGGGTTCCCCTACGAGCAGTACTTC.

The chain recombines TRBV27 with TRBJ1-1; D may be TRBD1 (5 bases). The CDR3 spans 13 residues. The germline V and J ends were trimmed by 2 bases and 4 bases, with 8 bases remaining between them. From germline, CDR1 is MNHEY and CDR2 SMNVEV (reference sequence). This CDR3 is CASSLNGGTEAFF. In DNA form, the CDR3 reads TGTGCCAGCAGTTTAAATGGGGGCACTGAAGCTTTCTTT.

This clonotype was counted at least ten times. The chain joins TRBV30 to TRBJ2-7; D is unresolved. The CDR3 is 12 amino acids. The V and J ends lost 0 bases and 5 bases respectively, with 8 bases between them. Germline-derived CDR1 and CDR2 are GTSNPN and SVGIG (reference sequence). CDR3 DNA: TGTGCCTGGAGTGTTGGGCCCAACGAGCAGTACTTC. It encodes CAWSVGPNEQYF.

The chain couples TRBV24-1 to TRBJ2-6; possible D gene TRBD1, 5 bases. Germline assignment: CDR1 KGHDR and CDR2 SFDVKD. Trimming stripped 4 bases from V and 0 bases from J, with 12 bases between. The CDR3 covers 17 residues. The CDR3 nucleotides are TGTGCCACCAGTGACCCTGCAGGGATCTCTGGGGCCAACGTCCTGACTTTC. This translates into CATSDPAGISGANVLTF.

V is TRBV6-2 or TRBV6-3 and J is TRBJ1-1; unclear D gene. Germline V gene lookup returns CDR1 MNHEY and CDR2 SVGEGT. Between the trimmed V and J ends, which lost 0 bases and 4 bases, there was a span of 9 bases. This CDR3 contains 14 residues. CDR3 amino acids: CASSYSGWVTEAFF. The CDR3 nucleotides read TGTGCCAGCAGTTACTCAGGGTGGGTCACTGAAGCTTTCTTT.

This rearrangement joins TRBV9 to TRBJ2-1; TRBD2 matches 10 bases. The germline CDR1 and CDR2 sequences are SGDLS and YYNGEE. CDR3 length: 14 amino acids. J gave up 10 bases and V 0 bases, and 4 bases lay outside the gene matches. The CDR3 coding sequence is TGTGCCAGCAGCGTAGGGGGACTAGCGAACGAGCAGTTCTTC. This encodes CASSVGGLANEQFF. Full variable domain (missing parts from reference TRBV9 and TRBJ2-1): DSGVTQTPKHLITATGQRVTLRCSPRSGDLSVYWYQQSLDQGLQFLIQYYNGEERAKGNILERFSAQQFPDLHSELNLSSLELGDSALYFCASSVGGLANEQFFGPGTRLTVL.

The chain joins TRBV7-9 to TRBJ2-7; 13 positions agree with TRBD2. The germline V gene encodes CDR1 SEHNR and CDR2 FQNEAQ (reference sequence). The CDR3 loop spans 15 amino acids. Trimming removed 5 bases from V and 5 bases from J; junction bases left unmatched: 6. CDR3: CASSGGLAGAHEQYF. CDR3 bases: TGTGCCAGCAGCGGTGGACTAGCGGGAGCCCACGAGCAGTACTTC.

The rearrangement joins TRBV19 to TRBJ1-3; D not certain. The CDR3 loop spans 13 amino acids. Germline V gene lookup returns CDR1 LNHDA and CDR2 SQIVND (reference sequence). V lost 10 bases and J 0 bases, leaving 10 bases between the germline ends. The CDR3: CATDTLSGNTIYF. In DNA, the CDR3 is TGTGCCACAGACACGCTCTCTGGAAACACCATATATTTT. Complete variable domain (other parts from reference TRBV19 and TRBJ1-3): DGGITQSPKYLFRKEGQNVTLSCEQNLNHDAMYWYRQDPGQGLRLIYYSQIVNDFQKGDIAEGYSVSREKKESFPLTVTSAQKNPTAFYLCATDTLSGNTIYFGEGSWLTVV.

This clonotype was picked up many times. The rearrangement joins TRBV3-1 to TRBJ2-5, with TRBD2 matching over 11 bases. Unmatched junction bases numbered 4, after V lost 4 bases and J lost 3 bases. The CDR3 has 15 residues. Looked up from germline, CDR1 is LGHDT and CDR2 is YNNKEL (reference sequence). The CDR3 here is CASSRRLAGKETQYF. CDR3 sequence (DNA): TGTGCCAGCAGCCGTCGACTAGCGGGAAAAGAGACCCAGTACTTC.

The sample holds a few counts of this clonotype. CDR3 residues: CASSLDREDYGYTF. In nucleotides, the CDR3 is TGCGCCAGCAGCTTGGACAGGGAGGATTATGGCTACACCTTC. The chain employs TRBV5-1 and TRBJ1-2; D perhaps matches TRBD1 (6 bases). Looked up from germline, CDR1 is SGHRS and CDR2 is YFSETQ. V was pared by 0 bases and J by 5 bases, with 11 bases between. This CDR3 is 14 amino acids long.

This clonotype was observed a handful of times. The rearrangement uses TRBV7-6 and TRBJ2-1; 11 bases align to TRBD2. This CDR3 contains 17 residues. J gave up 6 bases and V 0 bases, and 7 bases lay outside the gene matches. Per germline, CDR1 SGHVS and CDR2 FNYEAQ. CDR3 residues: CASSLAPGTSGINEQFF. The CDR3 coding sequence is TGTGCCAGCAGCTTAGCCCCTGGGACTAGCGGAATCAATGAGCAGTTCTTC.

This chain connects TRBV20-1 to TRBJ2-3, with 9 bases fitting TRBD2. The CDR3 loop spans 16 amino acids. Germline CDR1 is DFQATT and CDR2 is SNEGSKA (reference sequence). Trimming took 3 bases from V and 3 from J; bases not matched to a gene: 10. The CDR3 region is CSASVAGGRVTDTQYF. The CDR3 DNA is TGCAGTGCTAGTGTGGCGGGAGGGCGAGTGACAGATACGCAGTATTTT.

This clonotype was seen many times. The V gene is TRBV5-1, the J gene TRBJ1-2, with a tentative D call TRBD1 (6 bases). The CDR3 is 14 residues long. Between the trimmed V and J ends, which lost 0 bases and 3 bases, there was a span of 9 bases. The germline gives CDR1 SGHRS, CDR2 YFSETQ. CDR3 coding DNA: TGCGCCAGCAGCTTGGATCGGACAGACTATGGCTACACCTTC. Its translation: CASSLDRTDYGYTF. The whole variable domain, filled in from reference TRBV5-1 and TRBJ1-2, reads KAGVTQTPRYLIKTRGQQVTLSCSPISGHRSVSWYQQTPGQGLQFLFEYFSETQRNKGNFPGRFSGRQFSNSRSEMNVSTLELGDSALYLCASSLDRTDYGYTFGSGTRLTVV.

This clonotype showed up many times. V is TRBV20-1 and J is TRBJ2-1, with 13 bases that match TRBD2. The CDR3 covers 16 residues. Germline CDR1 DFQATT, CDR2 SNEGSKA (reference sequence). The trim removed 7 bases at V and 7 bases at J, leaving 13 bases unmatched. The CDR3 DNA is TGCAGTGTTATACCCCGGACTAGCGGGAGTGGGAATGAGCAGTTCTTC. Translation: CSVIPRTSGSGNEQFF.

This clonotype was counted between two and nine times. The CDR3 loop is CAWSVRGPLHF. DNA of the CDR3: TGTGCCTGGAGTGTACGGGGGCCCCTCCACTTT. The chain joins TRBV30 to TRBJ1-6; D is possibly TRBD1 (5 bases). V was cut by 0 bases and J by 13 bases, with 7 bases left in between. There are 11 residues in the CDR3. Germline CDR1 and CDR2: GTSNPN and SVGIG (reference sequence).

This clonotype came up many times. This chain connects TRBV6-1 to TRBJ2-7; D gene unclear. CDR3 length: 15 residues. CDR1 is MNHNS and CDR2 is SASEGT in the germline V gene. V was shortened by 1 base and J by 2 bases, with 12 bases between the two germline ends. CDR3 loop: CASSEGAGSTYEQYF. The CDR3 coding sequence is TGTGCCAGCAGTGAAGGGGCAGGCAGCACCTACGAGCAGTACTTC.

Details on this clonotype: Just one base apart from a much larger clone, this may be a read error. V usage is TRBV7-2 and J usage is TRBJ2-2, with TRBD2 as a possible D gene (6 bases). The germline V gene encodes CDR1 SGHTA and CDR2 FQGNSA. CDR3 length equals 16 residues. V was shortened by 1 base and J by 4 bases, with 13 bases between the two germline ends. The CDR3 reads CASSLVSTGSTGELFF. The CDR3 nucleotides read TGTGCCAGCAGCTTAGTCTCTACCGGGAGCACCGGGGAGCTGTTTTTT. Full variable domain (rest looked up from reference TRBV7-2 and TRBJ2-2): GAGVSQSPSNKVTEKGKDVELRCDPISGHTALYWYRQSLGQGLEFLIYFQGNSAPDKSGLPSDRFSAERTGGSVSTLTIQRTQQEDSAVYLCASSLVSTGSTGELFFGEGSRLTVL.

The CDR3 sequence is CASSLAAGTDYGYTF. In DNA form, the CDR3 reads TGTGCCAGCAGCTTAGCAGCCGGGACAGACTATGGCTACACCTTC. The chain couples TRBV7-6 to TRBJ1-2; 7 nucleotides line up with TRBD1. The germline V gene encodes CDR1 SGHVS and CDR2 FNYEAQ. The CDR3 covers 15 residues. With V trimmed by 0 bases and J by 3 bases, 4 bases remained unmatched. The variable domain in full, completed from reference TRBV7-6 and TRBJ1-2, reads GAGVSQSPRYKVTKRGQDVALRCDPISGHVSLYWYRQALGQGPEFLTYFNYEAQQDKSGLPNDRFSAERPEGSISTLTIQRTEQRDSAMYRCASSLAAGTDYGYTFGSGTRLTVV.

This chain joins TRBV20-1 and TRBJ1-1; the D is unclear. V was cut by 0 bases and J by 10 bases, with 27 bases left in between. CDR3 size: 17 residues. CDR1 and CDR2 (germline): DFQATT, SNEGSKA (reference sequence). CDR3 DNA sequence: TGCAGTGCTAGAGATCTTGTCAGTGGCGGTTCGGGTAACGGAGCTTTCTTT. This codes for CSARDLVSGGSGNGAFF.